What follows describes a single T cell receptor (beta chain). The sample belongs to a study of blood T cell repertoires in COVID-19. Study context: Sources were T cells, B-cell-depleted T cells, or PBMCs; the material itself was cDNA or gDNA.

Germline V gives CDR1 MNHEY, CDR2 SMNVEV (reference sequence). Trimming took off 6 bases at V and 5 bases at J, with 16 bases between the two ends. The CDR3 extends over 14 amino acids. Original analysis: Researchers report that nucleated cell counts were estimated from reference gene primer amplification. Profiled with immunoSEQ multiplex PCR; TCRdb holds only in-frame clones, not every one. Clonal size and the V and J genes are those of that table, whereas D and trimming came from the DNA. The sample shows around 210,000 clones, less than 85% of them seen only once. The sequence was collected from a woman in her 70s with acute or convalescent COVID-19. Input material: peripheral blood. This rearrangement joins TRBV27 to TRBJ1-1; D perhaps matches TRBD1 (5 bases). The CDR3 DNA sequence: TGTGCCAGCAGAGGGCGCCAGGGCTGGACTGAAGCTTTCTTT. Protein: CASRGRQGWTEAFF.